What follows are 11 T cell receptor beta chains derived from one specimen sequenced in a study of cytomegalovirus exposure and HLA in healthy donors. 60 Vbeta and 13 Jbeta primers were used in PCR. Clones were sequenced by immunoSEQ multiplex PCR, and TCRdb holds only the in-frame ones, with some missing. The sample lists around 140,000 clones; roughly 73% were seen once. Sequencing was performed on PBMCs. The receptors originated from a woman aged 18-35 years in good health and CMV-seronegative.

This clone was counted between two and nine times. V usage is TRBV2 and J usage is TRBJ2-2, with a tentative D call TRBD2 (5 bases). V was trimmed by 1 base and J by 7 bases, leaving 10 bases between them. In germline, CDR1 is SNHLY, CDR2 FYNNEI. There are 14 residues in the CDR3. The CDR3 spells CASSEGGSLGELFF. The CDR3 region has the DNA TGTGCCAGCAGTGAAGGAGGGAGCCTCGGGGAGCTGTTTTTT.

This chain joins TRBV25-1 and TRBJ1-5; 12 bases match TRBD1. Germline CDR1 reads MGHDK; CDR2 reads SYGVNS. The CDR3 loop spans 15 amino acids. Trimming took 3 bases from V and 6 from J; bases not matched to a gene: 3. CDR3 in DNA: TGTGCCAGCAGTGAGGGACAGGGGGCAGGTCAGCCCCAGCATTTT. As protein: CASSEGQGAGQPQHF.

The CDR3 protein is CASGRDRAYEQYF. Written as DNA, the CDR3 is TGCGCCAGCGGCCGGGACAGAGCCTACGAGCAGTACTTC. The chain recombines TRBV5-1 with TRBJ2-7; 7 nucleotides match TRBD1. With V trimmed by 7 bases and J by 2 bases, 6 bases remained unmatched. The V gene's germline CDR1 is SGHRS and CDR2 YFSETQ. The CDR3 is made up of 13 amino acids.

In this sample, this clone turned up once. This chain uses TRBV15 with TRBJ2-1, with 7 positions matching TRBD2. Trimming took 5 bases from V and 6 from J; bases not matched to a gene: 10. This CDR3 spans 15 amino acids. CDR1 and CDR2 (germline): LNHNV, YYDKDF (reference sequence). The CDR3 DNA is TGTGCCACCAGCTCGACAGCGGGACCGAGCAATGAGCAGTTCTTC. This sequence encodes CATSSTAGPSNEQFF.

J is TRBJ2-1 and V is TRBV19, with D unclear. Trimming cost V 6 bases and J 4 bases, with 10 bases left between them. Germline CDR1 LNHDA, CDR2 SQIVND (reference sequence). The CDR3 totals 13 residues. In nucleotides, the CDR3 is TGTGCCAGTAGCCCAAGACTGTACAATGAGCAGTTCTTC. It yields the protein CASSPRLYNEQFF.

This clone was picked up a small number of times. This rearrangement joins TRBV18 to TRBJ2-5, with D hard to call. The V and J ends lost 5 bases and 2 bases respectively, with 15 bases between them. The germline V gene encodes CDR1 KGHSH and CDR2 LQKENI. This CDR3 is built from 15 residues. The CDR3 loop is CASSSQQPAQETQYF. In DNA, the CDR3 is TGTGCCAGCTCAAGTCAACAGCCCGCTCAAGAGACCCAGTACTTC.

J is TRBJ2-7 and V is TRBV6-6, with TRBD1 matching over 10 bases. Germline-derived CDR1 and CDR2 are MNHNY and SVGAGI (reference sequence). CDR3 size: 15 residues. J lost 7 bases, V lost 10 bases, and 16 bases had no gene match. CDR3 nucleotide sequence: TGTGCCACCAATGGGGAGGGGACAGGGGTGGGGGAGCAGTACGTC. Translated, it gives CATNGEGTGVGEQYV.

This chain uses TRBV7-9 with TRBJ2-2; the match to TRBD2 covers 9 bases. The CDR3 spans 17 residues. V dropped 2 bases and J dropped 5; count of bases not matched to a gene: 9. CDR1 SEHNR and CDR2 FQNEAQ come from the germline V gene (reference sequence). CDR3 nucleotide sequence: TGTGCCAGCAGCTTAATTAGCGGGGGTACGAGTACCGGGGAGCTGTTTTTT. As protein: CASSLISGGTSTGELFF.

The V call is TRBV5-5, the J call TRBJ2-7; tentative D call: TRBD1 (6 bases). V lost 4 bases to trimming and J lost 2 bases, with 13 bases between them. Germline V gives CDR1 SGHKS, CDR2 YYEKEE (reference sequence). This CDR3 spans 14 amino acids. Written as DNA, the CDR3 is TGTGCCAGCAGCACCCACAGGGACGCCTACGAGCAGTACGTC. Translation gives CASSTHRDAYEQYV.

This clone has more than one count but fewer than ten. The genes are TRBV5-5 and TRBJ2-3, with TRBD2 as a possible D gene (5 bases). The germline V and J ends were trimmed by 0 bases and 0 bases, with 20 bases remaining between them. The CDR3 is made up of 19 amino acids. CDR1 SGHKS and CDR2 YYEKEE come from the germline V gene (reference sequence). The chain's CDR3 is CASSLERWWYRPSTDTQYF. For the CDR3, the DNA is TGTGCCAGCAGCTTGGAGCGGTGGTGGTACCGCCCTAGCACAGATACGCAGTATTTT.

In regard to this clone: This specimen includes other DNA sequences encoding the same CDR3. This rearrangement joins TRBV5-1 to TRBJ2-5; 9 bases match TRBD1. The trim removed 4 bases at V and 2 bases at J, leaving 3 bases unmatched. Germline loops: CDR1 SGHRS, CDR2 YFSETQ. The length of the CDR3 is 14 residues. The CDR3 DNA sequence: TGCGCCAGCAGCCCGGGACAGGGTCAAGAGACCCAGTACTTC. Protein product: CASSPGQGQETQYF. The whole variable domain, filled in from reference TRBV5-1 and TRBJ2-5, reads KAGVTQTPRYLIKTRGQQVTLSCSPISGHRSVSWYQQTPGQGLQFLFEYFSETQRNKGNFPGRFSGRQFSNSRSEMNVSTLELGDSALYLCASSPGQGQETQYFGPGTRLLVL.